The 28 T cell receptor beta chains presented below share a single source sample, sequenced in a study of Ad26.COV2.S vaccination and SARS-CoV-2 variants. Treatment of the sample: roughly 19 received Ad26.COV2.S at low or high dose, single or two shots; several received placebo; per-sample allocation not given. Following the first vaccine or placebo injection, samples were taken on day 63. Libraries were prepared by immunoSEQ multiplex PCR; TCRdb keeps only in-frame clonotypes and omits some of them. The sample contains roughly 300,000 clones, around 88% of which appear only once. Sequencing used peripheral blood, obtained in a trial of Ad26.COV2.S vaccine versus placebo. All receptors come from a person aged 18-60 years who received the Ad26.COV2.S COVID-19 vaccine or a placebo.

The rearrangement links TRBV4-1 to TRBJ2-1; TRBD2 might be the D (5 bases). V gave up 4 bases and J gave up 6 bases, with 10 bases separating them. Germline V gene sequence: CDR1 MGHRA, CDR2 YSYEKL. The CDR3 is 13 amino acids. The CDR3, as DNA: TGCGCCAGCAGCCGACTACTGGTCAATGAGCAGTTCTTC. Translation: CASSRLLVNEQFF.

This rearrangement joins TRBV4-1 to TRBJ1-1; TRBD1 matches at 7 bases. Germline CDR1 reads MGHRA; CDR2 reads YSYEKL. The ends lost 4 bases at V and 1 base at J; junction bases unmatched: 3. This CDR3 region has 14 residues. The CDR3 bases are TGCGCCAGCAGCCTCCGGACAGGGAACACTGAAGCTTTCTTT. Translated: CASSLRTGNTEAFF.

The CDR3 nucleotides are TGTGCCAGTAGTTCCCCAGGACTTAGTCAGCCCCAGCATTTT. Translation: CASSSPGLSQPQHF. The genes are TRBV19 and TRBJ1-5; no reliable D call. Germline assignment: CDR1 LNHDA and CDR2 SQIVND (reference sequence). With 5 bases removed from V and 6 bases from J, the gap between germline ends came to 14 bases. The CDR3 extends over 14 amino acids.

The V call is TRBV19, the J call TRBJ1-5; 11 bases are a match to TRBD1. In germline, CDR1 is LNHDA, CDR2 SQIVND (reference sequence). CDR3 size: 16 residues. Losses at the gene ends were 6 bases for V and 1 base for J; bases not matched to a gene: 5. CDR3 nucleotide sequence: TGTGCCAGTAGCGTCCGGGACAGGGGGAGCAATCAGCCCCAGCATTTT. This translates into CASSVRDRGSNQPQHF.

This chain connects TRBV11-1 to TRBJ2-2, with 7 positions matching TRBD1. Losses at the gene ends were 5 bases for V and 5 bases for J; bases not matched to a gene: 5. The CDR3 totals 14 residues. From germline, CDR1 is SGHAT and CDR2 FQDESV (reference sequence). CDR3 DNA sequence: TGTGCCAGCAGCGCGGACAGGAGGACCGGGGAGCTGTTTTTT. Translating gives CASSADRRTGELFF.

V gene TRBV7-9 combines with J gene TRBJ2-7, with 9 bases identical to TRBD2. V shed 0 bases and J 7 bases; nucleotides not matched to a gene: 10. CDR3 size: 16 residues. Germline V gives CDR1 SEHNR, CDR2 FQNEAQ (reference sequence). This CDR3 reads CASSLARASGDTEQYF. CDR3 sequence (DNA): TGTGCCAGCAGCTTAGCGCGGGCTAGCGGGGACACTGAGCAGTACTTC. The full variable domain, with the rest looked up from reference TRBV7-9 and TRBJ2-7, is DTGVSQNPRHKITKRGQNVTFRCDPISEHNRLYWYRQTLGQGPEFLTYFQNEAQLEKSRLLSDRFSAERPKGSFSTLEIQRTEQGDSAMYLCASSLARASGDTEQYFGPGTRLTVT.

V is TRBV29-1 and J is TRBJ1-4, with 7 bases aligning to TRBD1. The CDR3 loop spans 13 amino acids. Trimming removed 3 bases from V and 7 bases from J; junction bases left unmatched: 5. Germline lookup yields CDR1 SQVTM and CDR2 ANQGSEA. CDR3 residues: CSVDRGFREKLFF. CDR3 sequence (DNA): TGCAGCGTTGACAGGGGGTTTCGTGAAAAACTGTTTTTT.

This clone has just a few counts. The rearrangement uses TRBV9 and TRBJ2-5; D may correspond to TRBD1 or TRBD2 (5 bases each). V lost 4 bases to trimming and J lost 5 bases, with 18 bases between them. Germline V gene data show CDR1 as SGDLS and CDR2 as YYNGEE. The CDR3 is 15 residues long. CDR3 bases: TGTGCCAGCAGCCCTCGGGACCGGAGTGTTGAGACCCAGTACTTC. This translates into CASSPRDRSVETQYF.

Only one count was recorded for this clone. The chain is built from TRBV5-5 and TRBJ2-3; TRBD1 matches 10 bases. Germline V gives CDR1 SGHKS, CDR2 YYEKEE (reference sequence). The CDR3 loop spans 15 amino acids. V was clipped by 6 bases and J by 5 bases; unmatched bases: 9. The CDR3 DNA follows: TGTGCCAGCACCCCTCAGACAGGGGGCGTAGATACGCAGTATTTT. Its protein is CASTPQTGGVDTQYF.

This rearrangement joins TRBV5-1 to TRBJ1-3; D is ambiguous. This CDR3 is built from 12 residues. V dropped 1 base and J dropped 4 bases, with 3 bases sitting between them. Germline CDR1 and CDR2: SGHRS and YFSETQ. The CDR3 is CASSLPGNTIYF. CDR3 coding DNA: TGCGCCAGCAGCTTGCCGGGAAACACCATATATTTT. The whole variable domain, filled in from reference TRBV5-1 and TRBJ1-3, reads KAGVTQTPRYLIKTRGQQVTLSCSPISGHRSVSWYQQTPGQGLQFLFEYFSETQRNKGNFPGRFSGRQFSNSRSEMNVSTLELGDSALYLCASSLPGNTIYFGEGSWLTVV.

CDR3 region: CASSWTGGASYEQYF. The DNA for the CDR3 is TGTGCCAGTAGTTGGACAGGGGGTGCTTCCTACGAGCAGTACTTC. This chain connects TRBV19 to TRBJ2-7; TRBD1 agrees at 10 bases. This CDR3 spans 15 amino acids. Per germline, CDR1 LNHDA and CDR2 SQIVND (reference sequence). V lost 5 bases to trimming and J lost 1 base; unmatched junction nucleotides: 5.

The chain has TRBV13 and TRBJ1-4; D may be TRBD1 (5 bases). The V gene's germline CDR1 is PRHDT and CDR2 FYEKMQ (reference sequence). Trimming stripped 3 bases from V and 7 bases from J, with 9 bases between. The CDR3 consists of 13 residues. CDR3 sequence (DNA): TGTGCCAGCAGCTTCCCGGGGGGTGAAAAACTGTTTTTT. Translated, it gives CASSFPGGEKLFF.

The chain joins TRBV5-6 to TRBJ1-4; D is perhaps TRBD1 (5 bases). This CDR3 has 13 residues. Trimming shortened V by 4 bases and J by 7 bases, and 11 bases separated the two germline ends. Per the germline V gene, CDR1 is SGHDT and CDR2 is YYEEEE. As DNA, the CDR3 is TGTGCCAGCAGCCTCGGGGGTGGTGAAAAACTGTTTTTT. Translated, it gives CASSLGGGEKLFF.

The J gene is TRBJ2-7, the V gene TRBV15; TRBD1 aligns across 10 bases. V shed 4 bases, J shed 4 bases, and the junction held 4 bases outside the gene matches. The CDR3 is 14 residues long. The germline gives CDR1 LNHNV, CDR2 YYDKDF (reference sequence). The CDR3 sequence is CATSTGTGAYEQYF. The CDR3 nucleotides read TGTGCCACCAGCACGGGGACAGGGGCTTACGAGCAGTACTTC.

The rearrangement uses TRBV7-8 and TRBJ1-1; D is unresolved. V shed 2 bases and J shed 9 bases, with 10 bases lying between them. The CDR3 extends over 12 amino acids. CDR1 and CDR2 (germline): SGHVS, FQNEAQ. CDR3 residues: CASSLSGEKAFF. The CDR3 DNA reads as TGTGCCAGCAGCTTAAGTGGGGAAAAAGCTTTCTTT.

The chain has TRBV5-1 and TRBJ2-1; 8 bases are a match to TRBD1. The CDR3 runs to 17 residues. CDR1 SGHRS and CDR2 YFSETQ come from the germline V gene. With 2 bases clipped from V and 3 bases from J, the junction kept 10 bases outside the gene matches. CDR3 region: CASSFRKGQGYYNEQFF. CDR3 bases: TGCGCCAGCAGCTTCCGGAAAGGACAGGGCTACTACAATGAGCAGTTCTTC.

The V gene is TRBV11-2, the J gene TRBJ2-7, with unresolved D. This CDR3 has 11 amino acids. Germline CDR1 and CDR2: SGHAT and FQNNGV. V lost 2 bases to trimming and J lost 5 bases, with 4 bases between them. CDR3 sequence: CASSLLHEQYF. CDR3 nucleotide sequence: TGTGCCAGCAGCTTACTCCACGAGCAGTACTTC.

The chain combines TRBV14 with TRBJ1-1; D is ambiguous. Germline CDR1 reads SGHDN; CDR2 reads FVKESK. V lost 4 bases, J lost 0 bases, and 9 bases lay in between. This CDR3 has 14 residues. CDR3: CASSPVKLNTEAFF. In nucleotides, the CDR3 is TGTGCCAGCAGCCCCGTTAAATTGAACACTGAAGCTTTCTTT.

The CDR3: CASSLPSDDPLEQYF. CDR3 sequence (DNA): TGTGCCAGCAGTTTGCCAAGCGACGACCCGCTGGAGCAGTACTTC. The chain carries TRBV28 and TRBJ2-7; no clear D gene. Germline V gene data show CDR1 as MDHEN and CDR2 as SYDVKM. The CDR3 is made up of 15 amino acids. Trimming removed 3 bases at V and 7 bases at J, with 19 bases between.

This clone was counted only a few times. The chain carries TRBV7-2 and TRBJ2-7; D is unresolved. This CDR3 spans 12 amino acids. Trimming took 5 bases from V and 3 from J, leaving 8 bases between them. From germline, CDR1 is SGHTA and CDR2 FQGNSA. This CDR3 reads CASSVTGYEQYF. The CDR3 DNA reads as TGTGCCAGCAGCGTTACCGGCTACGAGCAGTACTTC.

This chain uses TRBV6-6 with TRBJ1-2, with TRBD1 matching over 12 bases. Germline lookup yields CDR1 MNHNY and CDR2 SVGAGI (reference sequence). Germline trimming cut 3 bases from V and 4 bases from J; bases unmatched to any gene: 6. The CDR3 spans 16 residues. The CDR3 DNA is TGTGCCAGCAGTTATCCCCCGGGACAGGGGGCCTATGGCTACACCTTC. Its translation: CASSYPPGQGAYGYTF.

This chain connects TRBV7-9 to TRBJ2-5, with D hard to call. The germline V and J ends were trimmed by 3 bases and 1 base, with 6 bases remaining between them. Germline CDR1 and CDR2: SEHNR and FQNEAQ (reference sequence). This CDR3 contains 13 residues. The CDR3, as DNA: TGTGCCAGCAGCTTTCAGCCCCAAGAGACCCAGTACTTC. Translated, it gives CASSFQPQETQYF.

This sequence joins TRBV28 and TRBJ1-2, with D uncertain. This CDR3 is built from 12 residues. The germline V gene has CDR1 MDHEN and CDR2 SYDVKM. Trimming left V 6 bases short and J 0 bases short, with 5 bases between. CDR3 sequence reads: CASSTTNYGYTF. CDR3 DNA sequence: TGTGCCAGCAGCACCACTAACTATGGCTACACCTTC.

The CDR3 reads CATSRSQDASYEQYF. Here the CDR3 DNA reads TGTGCCACCTCGAGAAGTCAGGACGCCTCCTACGAGCAGTACTTC. The chain carries TRBV18 and TRBJ2-7; D not resolved. V was cut by 10 bases and J by 0 bases, with 19 bases left in between. Germline CDR1 and CDR2: KGHSH and LQKENI. CDR3 length equals 15 residues.

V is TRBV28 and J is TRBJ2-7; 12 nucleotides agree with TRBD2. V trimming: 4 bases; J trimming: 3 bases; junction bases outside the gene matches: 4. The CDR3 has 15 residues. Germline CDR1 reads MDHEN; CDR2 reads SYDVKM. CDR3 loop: CASSSQTSGSYEQYF. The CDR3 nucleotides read TGTGCCAGCAGTTCCCAGACTAGCGGGAGCTACGAGCAGTACTTC.

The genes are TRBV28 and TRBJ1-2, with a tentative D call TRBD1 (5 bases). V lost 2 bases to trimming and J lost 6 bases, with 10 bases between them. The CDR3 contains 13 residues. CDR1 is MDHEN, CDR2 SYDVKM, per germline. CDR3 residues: CASSLLSGNGYTF. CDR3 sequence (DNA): TGTGCCAGCAGTTTACTGTCAGGGAATGGCTACACCTTC.

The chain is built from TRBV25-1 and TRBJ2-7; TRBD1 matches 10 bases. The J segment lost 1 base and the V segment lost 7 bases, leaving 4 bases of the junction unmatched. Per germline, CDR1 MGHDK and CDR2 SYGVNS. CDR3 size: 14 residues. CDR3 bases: TGTGCCAGCACTAGACAGGGGGCTTCCTACGAGCAGTACTTC. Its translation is CASTRQGASYEQYF.

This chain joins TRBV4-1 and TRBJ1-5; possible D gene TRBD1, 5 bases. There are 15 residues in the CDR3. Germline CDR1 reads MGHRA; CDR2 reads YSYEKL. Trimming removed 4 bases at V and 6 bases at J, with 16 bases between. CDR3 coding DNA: TGCGCCAGCAGCCGCCTCCTGGGGCCTGGTCAGCCCCAGCATTTT. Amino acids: CASSRLLGPGQPQHF.